Listed below are T cell receptor beta chains from one sample, sequenced in a study of prognosis after radiotherapy for stage I lung cancer. One entry per CDR3 protein, called by TCRdb with MiXCR from the multiplex PCR reads. The sample lists roughly 13,000 distinct CDR3 sequences; roughly 50% were seen once. Sequencing was performed on PBMCs, taken before or after stereotactic body radiation therapy (not recorded which). The source of these receptors is a donor older than 45 with non-small cell lung cancer. CDR3s include the opening cysteine and the closing phenylalanine or tryptophan. The order of the fields is J gene, V gene, CDR3 protein.

J: TRBJ2-3; V: TRBV7-9; CDR3: CASESVSSAYTQYF
J: TRBJ2-7; V: TRBV2; CDR3: CASSGGVSGYEQYF
J: TRBJ2-7; V: TRBV29-1; CDR3: CSALDRVSYEQYF
J: TRBJ2-7; V: TRBV2; CDR3: CARIRDGGDEQYF
J: TRBJ1-2; V: TRBV6-2/TRBV6-3; CDR3: CASSYRSGTVDYGYTF
J: TRBJ1-5; V: TRBV12-5; CDR3: CASVAGVEGNQPQHF
J: TRBJ2-1; V: TRBV5-1; CDR3: CASSATGTGIWNEQFF
J: TRBJ2-7; V: TRBV2; CDR3: CASSDGRTGGYEQYF
J: TRBJ2-3; V: TRBV6-1; CDR3: CASSEGVAPNTDTQYF
J: TRBJ2-2; V: TRBV11-3; CDR3: CASVAGNTGELFF
J: TRBJ1-2; V: TRBV11-2; CDR3: CASSLMDSYGYTF
J: TRBJ1-2; V: TRBV11-2; CDR3: CASSLPRGGSPPIHTSFKYGYTF
J: TRBJ1-4; V: TRBV7-9; CDR3: CASSLSDRQELFF
J: TRBJ2-1; V: TRBV6-1; CDR3: CASSEPQGFSEQFF
J: TRBJ2-7; V: TRBV29-1; CDR3: CSVEQRDGYEQYF
J: TRBJ1-2; V: TRBV20-1; CDR3: CSARVQGYGYTF
J: TRBJ1-1; V: TRBV6-4; CDR3: CASSERQPNTEAFF
J: TRBJ1-1; V: TRBV6-2/TRBV6-3; CDR3: CASSYWTENTEAFF
J: TRBJ1-6; V: TRBV20-1; CDR3: CSASIDSNSPLHF
J: TRBJ1-5; V: TRBV2; CDR3: CASSEADSNQPQHF
J: TRBJ2-1; V: TRBV10-3; CDR3: CAIKIGGGPTEQFF
J: TRBJ2-7; V: TRBV28; CDR3: CASFSSGLEQYF
J: TRBJ2-6; V: TRBV7-2; CDR3: CASSFRFSGANVLTF
J: TRBJ2-7; V: TRBV10-3; CDR3: CATSEYRTQGYPRDEQYF
J: TRBJ2-1; V: TRBV20-1; CDR3: CSATWSSGRVRSYNDQFF
J: TRBJ2-1; V: TRBV5-1; CDR3: CASSIPGLAGSSYNEQFF
J: TRBJ1-2; V: TRBV2; CDR3: CASSEGGANLVYGYTF
J: TRBJ1-5; V: TRBV30; CDR3: CAWSQGTNQPQHF
J: TRBJ2-3; V: TRBV20-1; CDR3: CSAKRISGTDTQYF
J: TRBJ2-5; V: TRBV12-3/TRBV12-4; CDR3: CASSYPGGQETQYF
J: TRBJ1-6; V: TRBV24-1; CDR3: CATSDPGQDSPLHF
J: TRBJ2-7; V: TRBV5-1; CDR3: CASSLGEQGVKGQYF
J: TRBJ2-7; V: TRBV7-9; CDR3: CASSFGGSSYEQYF
J: TRBJ1-6; V: TRBV30; CDR3: CAWAPSGGGRSPLHF
J: TRBJ2-2; V: TRBV6-2/TRBV6-3; CDR3: CASRYRGLTGELFF